This T cell receptor (beta chain) was identified during a study of CD8 T cells in Susac syndrome. RNA totalling roughly 0.5 to 1 ug underwent reverse transcription with random hexamers. Multiplex immunoSEQ PCR targeted 54 Vbeta and 13 Jbeta TCR beta segments. MiXCR, run by TCRdb on the immunoSEQ multiplex PCR reads, gives a single entry per CDR3 protein. The sample holds roughly 130,000 distinct CDR3 sequences, about 95% seen once. CD8+ and CD4+ T cells from blood underwent TCR beta sequencing, which was carried out in a high-throughput format. Healthy donors formed controls matched for age and sex. TEMRA cells underwent FACS enrichment and CD8+ and CD4+ T cells underwent negative isolation. This receptor was obtained from a human donor in good health. The sequenced sample consisted of CD4+ T cells from PBMCs.

The CDR3 DNA is TGTGCCAGCAGTTTCCCCGTCGACAGGGGACACACTGAAGCTTTCTTT. Its translation is CASSFPVDRGHTEAFF. This chain uses TRBV12-3 or TRBV12-4 with TRBJ1-1, with 8 bases lining up with TRBD1. J gave up 3 bases and V 3 bases, and 9 bases lay outside the gene matches. This CDR3 has 16 amino acids.